This TCR beta chain was identified in a study of blood T cell repertoires in COVID-19. Looking at the study overall: In each case, the material was cDNA or gDNA derived from T cells, B-cell-depleted T cells, or PBMCs.

Original handling: Researchers report that nucleated cell counts were estimated from reference gene primer amplification. Some clones are missing from TCRdb's copy, which holds only in-frame ones; the method was immunoSEQ multiplex PCR. V, J and clone size derive from that table, while D and trimming were established from the DNA sequence. The sample lists some 190,000 clones; around 86% were seen once. CDR3 length: 15 residues. Germline V lookup: CDR1 SNHLY, CDR2 FYNNEI. Trimming cost V 1 base and J 3 bases, with 11 bases left between them. V usage is TRBV2 and J usage is TRBJ2-3; D is possibly TRBD2 (5 bases). Sequences were obtained from PBMCs or T cells enriched from blood (not recorded which). The sequence was collected from a middle-aged man with acute COVID-19. CDR3 DNA sequence: TGTGCCAGCAGTGAAGGCGGAGGACCTACAGATACGCAGTATTTT. Its translation is CASSEGGGPTDTQYF.